This T cell receptor (beta chain) comes out of a study of T cells after yellow fever vaccination. Study conclusions and caveats: Subsequent to the booster, the majority of primary-vaccination clones reappeared (roughly 95% CD4, about 90% CD8). The secondary response peaked faster, at day 5 versus 15, but was weaker. Contaminants from the bulk population, in the form of abundant clonotypes, could be found in FACS-sorted repertoires.

They built TCR cDNA with 5'RACE template switching, a step that put in a universal primer site and UMIs. TCRdb redid the calling of the 5' RACE reads with MiXCR, one entry per CDR3 protein. This table has 150,000 to 200,000 distinct CDR3 sequences, approximately 6% appearing once. This clonotype was seen many times. What it binds is unknown. This CDR3 is 15 amino acids long. Germline V gives CDR1 SGDLS, CDR2 YYNGEE. V lost 2 bases, J lost 6 bases, and 14 bases lay in between. The chain uses TRBV9 and TRBJ2-2, with D perhaps assigned TRBD1 or TRBD2 (5 bases each). This material consisted of CD4+ T cells sorted from PBMCs, taken on the day of the first yellow fever vaccination. The receptor was isolated from a man in his late teens or twenties who received the YFV17D yellow fever vaccine. Here the CDR3 reads CASSVSRGPAGELFF. CDR3 nucleotides: TGTGCCAGCAGCGTTAGTAGGGGACCGGCCGGGGAGCTGTTTTTT.